This TCR beta chain was captured by sequencing in a study of neurological immune-mediated disorders. This clonotype appeared many times. TCRdb passed the 5' RACE reads through MiXCR, listing each CDR3 protein once. Of around 97,000 distinct CDR3 sequences in the sample, roughly a tenth were seen once. The germline V gene encodes CDR1 SGHRS and CDR2 YFSETQ. V lost 0 bases, J lost 0 bases, and 10 bases lay in between. The length of the CDR3 is 16 residues. Noted time point: longitudinal time-point 3. The clonotype was recovered from a female donor with HTLV-1-associated myelopathy (HAM/TSP). The sample consisted of PBMCs. The chain uses TRBV5-1 and TRBJ2-1, with D possibly matching TRBD2 (5 bases). In DNA form, the CDR3 reads TGCGCCAGCAGCTTGGCCGCTGGGAGCTCCTACAATGAGCAGTTCTTC. It is translated as CASSLAAGSSYNEQFF.